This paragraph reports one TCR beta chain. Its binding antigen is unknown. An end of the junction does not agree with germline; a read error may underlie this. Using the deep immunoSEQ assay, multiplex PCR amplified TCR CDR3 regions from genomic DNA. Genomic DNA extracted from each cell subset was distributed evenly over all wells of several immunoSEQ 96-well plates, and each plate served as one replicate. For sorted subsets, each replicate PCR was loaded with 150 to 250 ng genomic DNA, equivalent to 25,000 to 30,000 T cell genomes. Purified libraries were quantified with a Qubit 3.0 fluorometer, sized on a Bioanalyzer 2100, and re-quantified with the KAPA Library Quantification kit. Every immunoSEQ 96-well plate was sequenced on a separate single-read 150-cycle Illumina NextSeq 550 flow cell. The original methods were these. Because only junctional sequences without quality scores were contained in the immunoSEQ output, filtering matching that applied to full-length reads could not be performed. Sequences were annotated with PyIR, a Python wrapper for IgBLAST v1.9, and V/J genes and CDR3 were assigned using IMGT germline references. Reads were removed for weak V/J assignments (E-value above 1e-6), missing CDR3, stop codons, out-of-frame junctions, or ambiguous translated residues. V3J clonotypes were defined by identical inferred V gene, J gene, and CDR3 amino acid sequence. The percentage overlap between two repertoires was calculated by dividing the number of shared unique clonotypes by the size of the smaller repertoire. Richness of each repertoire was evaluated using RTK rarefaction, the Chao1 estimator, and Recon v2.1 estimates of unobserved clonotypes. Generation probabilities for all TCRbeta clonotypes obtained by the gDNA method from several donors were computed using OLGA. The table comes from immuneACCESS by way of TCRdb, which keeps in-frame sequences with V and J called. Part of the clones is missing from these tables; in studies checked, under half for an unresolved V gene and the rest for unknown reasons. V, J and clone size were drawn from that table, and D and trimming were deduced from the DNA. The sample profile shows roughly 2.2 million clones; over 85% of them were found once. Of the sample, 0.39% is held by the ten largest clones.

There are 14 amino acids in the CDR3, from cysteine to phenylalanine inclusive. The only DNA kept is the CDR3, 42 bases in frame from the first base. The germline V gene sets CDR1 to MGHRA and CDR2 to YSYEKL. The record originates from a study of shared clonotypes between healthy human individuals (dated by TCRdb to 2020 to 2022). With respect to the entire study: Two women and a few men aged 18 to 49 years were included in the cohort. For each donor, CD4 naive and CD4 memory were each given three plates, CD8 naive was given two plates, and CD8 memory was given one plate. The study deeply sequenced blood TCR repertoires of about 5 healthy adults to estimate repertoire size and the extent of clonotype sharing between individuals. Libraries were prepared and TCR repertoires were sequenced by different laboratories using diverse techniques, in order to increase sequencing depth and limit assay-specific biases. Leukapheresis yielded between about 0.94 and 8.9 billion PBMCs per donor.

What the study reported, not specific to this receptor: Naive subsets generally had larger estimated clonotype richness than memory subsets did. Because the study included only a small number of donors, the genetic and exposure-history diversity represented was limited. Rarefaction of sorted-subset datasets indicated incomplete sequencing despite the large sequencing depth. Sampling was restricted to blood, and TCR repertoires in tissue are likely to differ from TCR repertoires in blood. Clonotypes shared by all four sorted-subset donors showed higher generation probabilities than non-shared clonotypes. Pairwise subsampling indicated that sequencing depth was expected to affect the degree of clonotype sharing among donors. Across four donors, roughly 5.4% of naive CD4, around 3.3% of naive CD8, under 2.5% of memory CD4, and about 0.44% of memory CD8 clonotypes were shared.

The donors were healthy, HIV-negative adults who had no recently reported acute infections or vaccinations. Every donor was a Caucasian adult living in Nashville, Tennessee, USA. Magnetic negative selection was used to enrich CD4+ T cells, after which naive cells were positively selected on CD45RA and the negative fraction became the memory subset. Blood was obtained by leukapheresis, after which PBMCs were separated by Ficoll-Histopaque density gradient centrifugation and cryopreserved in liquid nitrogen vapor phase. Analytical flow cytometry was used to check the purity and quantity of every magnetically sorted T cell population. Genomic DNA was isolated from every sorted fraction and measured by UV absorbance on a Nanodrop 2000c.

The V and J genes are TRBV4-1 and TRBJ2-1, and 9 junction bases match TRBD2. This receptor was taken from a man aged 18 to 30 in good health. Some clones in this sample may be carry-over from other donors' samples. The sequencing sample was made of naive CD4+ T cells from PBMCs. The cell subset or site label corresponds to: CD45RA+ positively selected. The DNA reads TGCGCCAGCAGCCAAGAGGAGACTAGCGGTTTAGGGCTCTTC. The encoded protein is CASSQEETSGLGLF.